This T cell receptor beta chain was sequenced for a study of shared clonotypes between healthy human individuals (dated by TCRdb to 2020 to 2022). Regarding the study in general: The cohort included three men and two women between 18 and 49 years of age. To estimate repertoire size and how much clonotype sharing occurs between individuals, the study deeply sequenced the blood TCR repertoires of several healthy adults. Leukapheresis yielded between about 0.9 and 10 billion PBMCs per donor. For each donor, CD4 naive and CD4 memory were each run on three plates, CD8 naive on two plates, and CD8 memory on one plate. To increase sequencing depth and limit assay-specific biases, TCR repertoire library preparation and sequencing were carried out by different laboratories using diverse techniques.

What the work shows at the level of the full study, not this receptor alone: Estimated clonotype richness was generally larger for naive than for memory subsets. When a handful of donors were compared, the shared fraction of clonotypes was about 5% for naive CD4, 3.5% for naive CD8, 2.3% for memory CD4, and around 0.37% for memory CD8. Incomplete sequencing was indicated by rarefaction of sorted-subset datasets, despite the large sequencing depth. Only blood was sampled, and tissue TCR repertoires likely differ from those in blood. Because the study included a small number of donors, the genetic and exposure-history diversity represented was limited. Pairwise subsampling led to the expectation that sequencing depth would affect the degree of clonotype sharing among donors. Compared with non-shared clonotypes, clonotypes shared by all four sorted-subset donors had higher generation probabilities.

TCR CDR3 regions were amplified from genomic DNA by multiplex PCR using the deep immunoSEQ assay. Genomic DNA extracted from each cell subset was distributed evenly over all wells of several immunoSEQ 96-well plates, and each plate served as one replicate. For sorted subsets, each replicate PCR was loaded with 200 ng genomic DNA, equivalent to 30,000 to 35,000 T cell genomes. The purified libraries were quantified using a Qubit 3.0 fluorometer, sized with a Bioanalyzer 2100, and then quantified again using the KAPA Library Quantification kit. Every immunoSEQ 96-well plate was sequenced on a separate single-read 150-cycle Illumina NextSeq 550 flow cell. The authors' pipeline ran thus. The immunoSEQ output contained only junctional sequences without quality scores, so filtering could not match that applied to full-length reads. To assign V/J genes and CDR3, sequences were annotated against IMGT germline references using PyIR, a Python wrapper for IgBLAST v1.9. Any read was removed if the V/J assignment was weak (E-value above 1e-6), the CDR3 was missing, or the read contained stop codons, out-of-frame junctions, or ambiguous translated residues. V3J clonotypes were defined by identical inferred V gene, J gene, and CDR3 amino acid sequence. The percentage overlap between two repertoires was calculated by dividing the number of shared unique clonotypes by the size of the smaller repertoire. RTK rarefaction, the Chao1 estimator, and Recon v2.1 estimates of unobserved clonotypes were used to assess repertoire richness. For all TCRbeta clonotypes obtained by the gDNA method from a handful of donors, generation probabilities were computed with OLGA. The clones in this table, taken by TCRdb from immuneACCESS, are in-frame only. Not every clone is retained; where verified, under half of the shortfall comes from an unresolved V gene, and the cause of the rest is unknown. V, J and clone size are taken as reported in that table, and D and trimming were inferred from the DNA itself. This sample gives under 2.5 million clones in total; 85% to 95% of them show up just once. Approximately 0.41% of the sample is taken by the ten largest.

The donors were healthy, HIV-negative adults with no recently reported acute infections or vaccinations. All donors were Caucasian adults living in Nashville, Tennessee, USA. CD4+ T cells were enriched by magnetic negative selection; naive cells were then positively selected on CD45RA, and the negative fraction formed the memory subset. Blood was collected by leukapheresis, and PBMCs were isolated by Ficoll-Histopaque density gradient centrifugation and then cryopreserved in liquid nitrogen vapor phase. Analytical flow cytometry was used to check the purity and quantity of each magnetically sorted T cell population. Genomic DNA was isolated from every sorted fraction and measured by UV absorbance on a Nanodrop 2000c. The germline V gene (reference sequence) gives CDR1 as GTSNPN and CDR2 as SVGIG. Spanning cysteine to phenylalanine, the CDR3 consists of 21 amino acids. Just the 63-base CDR3 DNA is kept, in frame starting at base 1. At the junction V is shortened by 0 bases and J by 0 bases; bases outside the gene matches: 18.

With regard to this clone: Its binding antigen is unknown. It has no much larger one-base neighbor in the sample; base qualities were not kept.

This chain is built from TRBV30 and TRBJ2-3, with 10 middle bases fitting TRBD2. The TCR sequence derives from a man aged 18-30 years in good health. Some clones in this sample may be carry-over from other donors' samples. Sequencing used naive CD4+ T cells from PBMCs. Interpreted using the paper, the cell subset or site label stands for: CD45RA+ positively selected. CDR3 sequence: CAWSVGPLSGRARWSTDTQYF. The nucleotides are TGTGCCTGGAGTGTCGGGCCATTGAGCGGGAGGGCCAGGTGGAGCACAGATACGCAGTATTTT.